This section outlines one TCR beta chain sequence together with its context. Its antigen is undetermined. This sample stems from a study of cytomegalovirus exposure and HLA in healthy donors. With 60 Vbeta and 13 Jbeta primers, the PCR was carried out. TCRdb keeps only in-frame clones here, not all; method: immunoSEQ multiplex PCR. The data hold fewer than 350,000 clones, with 85% to 90% observed a single time. The CDR3 is 13 residues long. CDR1 ENHRY and CDR2 SYGVKD come from the germline V gene. Trimming cost V 5 bases and J 5 bases; bases outside gene matches: 3. Study results and caveats: A few CMV-associated chains proved CMV antigen-specific in vitro.

The receptor comes from a woman younger than 35 in good health and CMV-seronegative. The chain couples TRBV10-3 to TRBJ1-2, with TRBD1 matching 9 bases. Sample: PBMCs. In DNA form, the CDR3 reads TGTGCCATCAGTACCGGACAGGGGTATGGCTACACCTTC. Translating gives CAISTGQGYGYTF.